This T cell receptor (beta chain) was recorded in a study of T cell therapy after organ transplantation. At the level of the study: Therapy products were autologous CMV-specific T cells, peptide-expanded for about two weeks. CMV-specific T cells, median 1.92 x 10^8, were given as 2 to 6 intravenous infusions. Study-level findings and limits: Endogenous clonotypes not in therapy products appeared after therapy alongside transferred ones.

As regards this clone: Its antigen is not known.

Some clones are missing from TCRdb's copy, which holds only in-frame ones; the method was immunoSEQ multiplex PCR. The sample holds about 48,000 clones; approximately 94% are singletons and the top ten take over 3%. Patients were solid-organ transplant recipients with drug-resistant or recurrent cytomegalovirus. This CDR3 has 15 residues. Germline CDR1 is MNHEY and CDR2 is SVGAGI. Losses at the gene ends were 5 bases for V and 0 bases for J; bases not matched to a gene: 5. The sample was CD8+ T cells from blood, taken before autologous CMV-specific T cell therapy. The chain joins TRBV6-5 to TRBJ1-1, with TRBD1 identical over 8 bases. The receptor was isolated from a human patient who had received a solid organ transplant and had CMV disease. The CDR3 here is CASSARDRLNTEAFF. For the CDR3, the DNA is TGTGCCAGCAGTGCCCGGGACAGGCTGAACACTGAAGCTTTCTTT.